This T cell receptor (beta chain) was obtained from a study of blood T cell repertoires in COVID-19. Generated by immunoSEQ multiplex PCR, the TCRdb table keeps only in-frame clones and is missing some. The repertoire has some 200,000 clones, approximately 88% of them found once; the top ten carry around 8.4%. Two consecutive negative NP/OP PCR tests, clearance, or resolved symptoms defined Cohort 3 recovery. Germline V gene data show CDR1 as SEHNR and CDR2 as FQNEAQ (reference sequence). This CDR3 has 16 residues. The ends lost 4 bases at V and 8 bases at J; junction bases unmatched: 7. The chain couples TRBV7-9 to TRBJ2-4, with 14 bases lining up with TRBD2. Source material: PBMCs or T cells enriched from blood (not recorded which). This TCR derives from a woman aged 18-30 years who had recovered from COVID-19. The CDR3 protein is CASSSPGLAGVDIQYF. CDR3 in DNA: TGTGCCAGCAGCTCCCCGGGACTAGCGGGGGTAGACATTCAGTACTTC.